A selection of T cell receptor beta chains follows, all from one sample in a study of CD8+CD57+ T cells in acquired aplastic anemia. TCRdb reprocessed the reads via MiXCR and lists one record per CDR3 protein. The data hold some 170,000 distinct CDR3 sequences, with 40% to 50% observed a single time. Material for sequencing was sorted CD4+, CD8+, or CD8+CD57+ T cells (not recorded which) from PBMCs. Receptors originate from a human donor with aplastic anemia. The CDR3 runs from the conserved cysteine through the conserved F or W.

V	J	CDR3
TRBV9	TRBJ2-2	CASSPPRVGPNTGELFF
TRBV15	TRBJ2-7	CATSRGGASYEQYF
TRBV25-1	TRBJ1-4	CASSPPGTANEKLFF
TRBV19	TRBJ2-5	CASSIIGGEETQYF
TRBV24-1	TRBJ1-1	CATSGTGQGPTEAFF
TRBV9	TRBJ1-2	CANSPRGDRGILDYGYTF
TRBV7-2	TRBJ2-1	CASSLGRDNEQFF
TRBV19	TRBJ2-5	CASSGLLLETQYF
TRBV2	TRBJ1-2	CASSPDGSCGYTF
TRBV6-5	TRBJ1-3	CASSSTFSSGNTIYF